The sequence of this T cell receptor (beta chain) was determined in a study of shared clonotypes between healthy human individuals. Study-level results: Investigators collected only blood, and repertoires in tissues likely differ. The study found about 5% of naive CD4 clonotypes shared across a handful of donors. On the whole, naive subsets had larger estimated richness than memory subsets had.

The CDR3 is 15 amino acids. CDR1 MDHEN and CDR2 SYDVKM come from the germline V gene. The trim removed 10 bases at V and 3 bases at J, leaving 13 bases unmatched. Using immunoSEQ multiplex PCR, the repertoire was profiled, and TCRdb retains in-frame clones only, with some absent. Seen here are some 1 million clones, about 80% observed once, and the top ten hold approximately 1.5%. CD45RA+ naive and CD45RA-negative memory subsets were separated from CD4+ cells. As regards this clone: Its antigen is as yet unknown.

The chain is built from TRBV28 and TRBJ1-2, with 8 bases matching TRBD1. The specimen was memory CD4+ T cells sorted from blood. The subset: CD45RA-negative fraction. The clonotype comes from a man younger than 30 in good health. CDR3 in DNA: TGTGCCAACAGCGAAGACAGGGGCGGGGACTATGGCTACACCTTC. Protein product: CANSEDRGGDYGYTF.